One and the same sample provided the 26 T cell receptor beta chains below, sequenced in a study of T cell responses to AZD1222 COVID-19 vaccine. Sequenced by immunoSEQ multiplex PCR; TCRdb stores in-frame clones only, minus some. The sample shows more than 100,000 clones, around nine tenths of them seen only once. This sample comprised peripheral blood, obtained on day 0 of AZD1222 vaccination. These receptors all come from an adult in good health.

As DNA, the CDR3 is TGTGCCAGCCGGGACGGATCGAACACCGGGGAGCTGTTTTTT. Translation: CASRDGSNTGELFF. The rearrangement uses TRBV7-9 and TRBJ2-2; D may be TRBD1 or TRBD2 (5 bases each). The CDR3 runs to 14 residues. Germline V gene sequence: CDR1 SEHNR, CDR2 FQNEAQ (reference sequence). V was trimmed by 8 bases and J by 0 bases, leaving 10 bases between them.

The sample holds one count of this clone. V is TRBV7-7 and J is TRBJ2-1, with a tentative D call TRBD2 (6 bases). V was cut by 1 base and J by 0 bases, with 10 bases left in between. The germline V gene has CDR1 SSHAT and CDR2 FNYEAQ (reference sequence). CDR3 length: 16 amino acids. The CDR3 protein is CASSLEAGGSYNEQFF. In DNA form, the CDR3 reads TGTGCCAGCAGCTTAGAAGCGGGTGGCTCCTACAATGAGCAGTTCTTC. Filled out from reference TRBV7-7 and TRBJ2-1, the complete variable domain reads GAGVSQSPRYKVTKRGQDVTLRCDPISSHATLYWYQQALGQGPEFLTYFNYEAQPDKSGLPSDRFSAERPEGSISTLTIQRTEQRDSAMYRCASSLEAGGSYNEQFFGPGTRLTVL.

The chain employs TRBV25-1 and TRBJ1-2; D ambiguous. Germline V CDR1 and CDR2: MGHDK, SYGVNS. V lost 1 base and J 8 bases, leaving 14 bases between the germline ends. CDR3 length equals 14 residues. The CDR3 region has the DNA TGTGCCAGCAGTGAATCAGGCCTCCTGAGGGGCTACACCTTC. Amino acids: CASSESGLLRGYTF.

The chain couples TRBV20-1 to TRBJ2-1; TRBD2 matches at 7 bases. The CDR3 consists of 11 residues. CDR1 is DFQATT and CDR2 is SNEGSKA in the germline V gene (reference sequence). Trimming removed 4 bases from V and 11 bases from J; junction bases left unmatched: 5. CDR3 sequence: CSATTSNKQFF. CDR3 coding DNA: TGCAGTGCTACGACTAGCAACAAGCAGTTCTTC.

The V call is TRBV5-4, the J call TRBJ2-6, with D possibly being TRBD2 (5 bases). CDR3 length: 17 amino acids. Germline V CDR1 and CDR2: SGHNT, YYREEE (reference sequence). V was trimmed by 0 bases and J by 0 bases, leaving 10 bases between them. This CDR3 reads CASSLGGSSSGANVLTF. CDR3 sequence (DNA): TGTGCCAGCAGCTTGGGAGGGTCTAGCTCTGGGGCCAACGTCCTGACTTTC. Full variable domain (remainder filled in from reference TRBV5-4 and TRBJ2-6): ETGVTQSPTHLIKTRGQQVTLRCSSQSGHNTVSWYQQALGQGPQFIFQYYREEENGRGNFPPRFSGLQFPNYSSELNVNALELDDSALYLCASSLGGSSSGANVLTFGAGSRLTVL.

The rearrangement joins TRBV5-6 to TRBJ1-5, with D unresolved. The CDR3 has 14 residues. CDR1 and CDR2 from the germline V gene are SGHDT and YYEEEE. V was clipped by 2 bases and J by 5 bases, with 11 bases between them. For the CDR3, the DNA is TGTGCCAGCAGCTTTGGTCCTCCCGATCAGCCCCAGCATTTT. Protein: CASSFGPPDQPQHF.

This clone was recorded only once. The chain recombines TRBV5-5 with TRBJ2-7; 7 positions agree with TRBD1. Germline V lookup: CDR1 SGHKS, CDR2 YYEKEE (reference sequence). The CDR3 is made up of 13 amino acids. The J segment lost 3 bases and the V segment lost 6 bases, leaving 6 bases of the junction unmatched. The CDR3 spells CASTDRDSYEQYF. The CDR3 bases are TGTGCCAGCACCGACCGGGACAGCTACGAGCAGTACTTC.

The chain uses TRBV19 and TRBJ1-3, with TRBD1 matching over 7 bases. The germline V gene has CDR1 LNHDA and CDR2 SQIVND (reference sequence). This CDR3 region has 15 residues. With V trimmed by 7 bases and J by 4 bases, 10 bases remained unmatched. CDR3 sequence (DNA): TGTGCCAGTACCATGCCCGACAGGGCCGGAAACACCATATATTTT. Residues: CASTMPDRAGNTIYF.

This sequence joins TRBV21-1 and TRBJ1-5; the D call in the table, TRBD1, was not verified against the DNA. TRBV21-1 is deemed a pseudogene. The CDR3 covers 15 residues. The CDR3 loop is CASSDEGGERQPQHF. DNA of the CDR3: TGTGCCAGCAGCGACGAAGGGGGCGAGAGGCAGCCCCAGCATTTT.

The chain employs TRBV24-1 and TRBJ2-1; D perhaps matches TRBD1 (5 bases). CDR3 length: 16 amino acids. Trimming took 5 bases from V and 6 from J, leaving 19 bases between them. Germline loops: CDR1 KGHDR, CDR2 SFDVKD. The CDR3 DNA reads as TGTGCCACCAGTGGAAGCCCCGGGCAGGGCGGCAATGAGCAGTTCTTC. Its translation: CATSGSPGQGGNEQFF.

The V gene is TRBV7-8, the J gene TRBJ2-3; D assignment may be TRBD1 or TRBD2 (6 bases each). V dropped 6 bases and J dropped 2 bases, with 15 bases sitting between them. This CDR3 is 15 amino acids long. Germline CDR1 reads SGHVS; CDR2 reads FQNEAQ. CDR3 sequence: CASSLPGGPTDTQYF. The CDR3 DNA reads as TGTGCCAGCAGTCTCCCCGGGGGCCCCACAGATACGCAGTATTTT.

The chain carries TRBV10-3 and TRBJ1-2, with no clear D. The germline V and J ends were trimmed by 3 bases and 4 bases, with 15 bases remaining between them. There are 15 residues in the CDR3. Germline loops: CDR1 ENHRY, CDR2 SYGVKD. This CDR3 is CAISESDGPRYGYTF. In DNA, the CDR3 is TGTGCCATCAGTGAATCCGACGGACCCCGCTATGGCTACACCTTC.

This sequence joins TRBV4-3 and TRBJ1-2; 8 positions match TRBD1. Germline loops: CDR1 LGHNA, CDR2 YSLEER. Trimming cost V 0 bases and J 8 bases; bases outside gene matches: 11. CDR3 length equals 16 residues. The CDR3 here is CASSQEGTGGIWGYTF. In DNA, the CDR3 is TGCGCCAGCAGCCAAGAGGGTACAGGGGGAATTTGGGGCTACACCTTC.

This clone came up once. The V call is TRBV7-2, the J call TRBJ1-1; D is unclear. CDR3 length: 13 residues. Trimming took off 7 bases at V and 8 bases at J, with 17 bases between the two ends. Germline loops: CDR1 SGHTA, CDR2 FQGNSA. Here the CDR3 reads CASTGEGMLEAFF. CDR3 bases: TGTGCCAGCACTGGGGAGGGCATGTTGGAAGCTTTCTTT.

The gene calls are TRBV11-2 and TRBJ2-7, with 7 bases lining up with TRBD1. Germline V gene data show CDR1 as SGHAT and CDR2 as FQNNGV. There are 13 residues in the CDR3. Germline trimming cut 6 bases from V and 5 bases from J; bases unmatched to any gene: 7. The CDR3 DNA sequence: TGTGCCAGCAGACCCGACAGGGTGGACGAGCAGTACTTC. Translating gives CASRPDRVDEQYF.

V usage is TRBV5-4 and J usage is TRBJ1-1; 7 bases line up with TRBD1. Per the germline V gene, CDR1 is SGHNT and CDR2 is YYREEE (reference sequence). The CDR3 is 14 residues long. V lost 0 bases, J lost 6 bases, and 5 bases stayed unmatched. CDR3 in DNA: TGTGCCAGCAGCTTGGATACAGGGGTCCCTGAAGCTTTCTTT. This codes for CASSLDTGVPEAFF. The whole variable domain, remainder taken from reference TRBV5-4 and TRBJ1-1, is ETGVTQSPTHLIKTRGQQVTLRCSSQSGHNTVSWYQQALGQGPQFIFQYYREEENGRGNFPPRFSGLQFPNYSSELNVNALELDDSALYLCASSLDTGVPEAFFGQGTRLTVV.

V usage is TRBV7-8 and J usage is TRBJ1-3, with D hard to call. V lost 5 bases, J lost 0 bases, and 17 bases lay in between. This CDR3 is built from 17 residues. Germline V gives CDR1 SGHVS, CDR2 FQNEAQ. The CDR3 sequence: CASSPGRLPHSGNTIYF. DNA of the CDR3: TGTGCCAGCAGCCCCGGCCGTTTACCTCACTCTGGAAACACCATATATTTT.

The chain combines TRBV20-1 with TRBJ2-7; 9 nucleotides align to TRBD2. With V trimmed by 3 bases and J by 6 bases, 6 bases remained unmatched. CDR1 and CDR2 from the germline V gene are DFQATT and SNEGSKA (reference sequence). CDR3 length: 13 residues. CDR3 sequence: CSASGGGAGEQYF. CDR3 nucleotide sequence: TGCAGTGCTAGTGGCGGGGGGGCTGGCGAGCAGTACTTC.

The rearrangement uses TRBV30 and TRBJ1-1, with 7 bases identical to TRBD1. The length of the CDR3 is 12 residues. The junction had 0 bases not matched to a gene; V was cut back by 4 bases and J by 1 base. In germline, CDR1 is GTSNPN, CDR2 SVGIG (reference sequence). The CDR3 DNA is TGTGCCTGGACAGGGGGGAACACTGAAGCTTTCTTT. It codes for CAWTGGNTEAFF. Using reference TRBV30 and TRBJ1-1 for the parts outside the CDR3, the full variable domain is SQTIHQWPATLVQPVGSPLSLECTVEGTSNPNLYWYRQAAGRGLQLLFYSVGIGQISSEVPQNLSASRPQDRQFILSSKKLLLSDSGFYLCAWTGGNTEAFFGQGTRLTVV.

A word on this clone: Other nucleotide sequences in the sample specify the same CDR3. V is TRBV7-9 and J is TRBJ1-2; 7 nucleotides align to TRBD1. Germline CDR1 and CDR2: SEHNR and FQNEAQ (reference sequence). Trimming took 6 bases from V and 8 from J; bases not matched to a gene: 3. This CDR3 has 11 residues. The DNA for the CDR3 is TGTGCCAGCAGTAGACAGGGCGGCTACACCTTC. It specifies CASSRQGGYTF.

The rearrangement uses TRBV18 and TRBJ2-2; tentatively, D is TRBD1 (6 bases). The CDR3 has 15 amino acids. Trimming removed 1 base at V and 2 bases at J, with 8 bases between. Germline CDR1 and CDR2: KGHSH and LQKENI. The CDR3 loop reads CASSPRTANTGELFF. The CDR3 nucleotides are TGTGCCAGCTCACCACGGACAGCTAACACCGGGGAGCTGTTTTTT.

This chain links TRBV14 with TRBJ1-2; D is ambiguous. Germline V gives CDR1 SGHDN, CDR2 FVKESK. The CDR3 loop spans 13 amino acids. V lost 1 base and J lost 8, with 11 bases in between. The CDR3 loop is CASSQVPTGGYTF. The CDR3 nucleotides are TGTGCCAGCAGCCAAGTCCCGACGGGAGGCTACACCTTC.

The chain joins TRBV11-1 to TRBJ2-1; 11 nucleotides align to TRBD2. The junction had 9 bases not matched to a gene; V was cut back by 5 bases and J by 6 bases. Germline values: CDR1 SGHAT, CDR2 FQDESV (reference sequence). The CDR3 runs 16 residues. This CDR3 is CASSLLAGGRGNEQFF. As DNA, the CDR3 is TGTGCCAGCAGCCTGTTAGCGGGAGGGCGGGGCAATGAGCAGTTCTTC. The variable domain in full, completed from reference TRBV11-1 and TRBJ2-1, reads EAEVAQSPRYKITEKSQAVAFWCDPISGHATLYWYRQILGQGPELLVQFQDESVVDDSQLPKDRFSAERLKGVDSTLKIQPAELGDSAMYLCASSLLAGGRGNEQFFGPGTRLTVL.

The CDR3 nucleotides are TGTGCCAGCTCAACCCGCCGGGACAGGGGATATGGCTACACCTTC. It translates to CASSTRRDRGYGYTF. This sequence joins TRBV18 and TRBJ1-2, with TRBD1 matching 10 bases. The CDR3 length is 15 residues. CDR1 is KGHSH and CDR2 is LQKENI in the germline V gene. V gave up 5 bases and J gave up 5 bases; unmatched junction bases: 8. Looking up the rest from reference TRBV18 and TRBJ1-2 gives the full variable domain: NAGVMQNPRHLVRRRGQEARLRCSPMKGHSHVYWYRQLPEEGLKFMVYLQKENIIDESGMPKERFSAEFPKEGPSILRIQQVVRGDSAAYFCASSTRRDRGYGYTFGSGTRLTVV.

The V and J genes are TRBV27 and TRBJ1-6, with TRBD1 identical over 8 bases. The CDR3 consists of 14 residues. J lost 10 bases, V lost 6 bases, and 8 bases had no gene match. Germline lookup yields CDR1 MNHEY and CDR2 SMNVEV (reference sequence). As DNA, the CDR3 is TGTGCCAGCAGCCGAGACAGGGGAGGGTCACCCCTCCACTTT. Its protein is CASSRDRGGSPLHF.

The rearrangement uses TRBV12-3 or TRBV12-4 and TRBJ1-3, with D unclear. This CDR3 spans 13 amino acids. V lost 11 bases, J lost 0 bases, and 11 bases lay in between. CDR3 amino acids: CASAKSSGNTIYF. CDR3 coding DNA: TGTGCCTCCGCCAAGAGCTCTGGAAACACCATATATTTT.